This is a list of T cell receptor beta chains from one sample in a study of CD8+ T cells in alopecia areata. Libraries were prepared by immunoSEQ multiplex PCR; TCRdb keeps only in-frame clonotypes and omits some of them. Found here are 180,000 or so clones, almost 65% of them singletons; the top ten hold 1.5% to 2%. The sample consisted of CD4+ T cells sorted from blood, taken at week 0. These receptors were obtained from a human donor with alopecia areata. Each CDR3 is given with its conserved first and last residue. Fields, in order: D gene, V gene, clone size, J gene, CDR3 protein, CDR3 DNA. D genes are given only for firm matches. Clone size, where shown, is once, few, many, or a class for clones that have expanded.

.	TRBV25-1	.	TRBJ2-3	CASSDWITDTQYF	TGTGCCAGCAGTGACTGGATCACAGATACGCAGTATTTT
.	TRBV27	few	TRBJ2-3	CASTDGTLGTDTQYF	TGTGCCAGCACAGACGGGACTCTAGGCACAGATACGCAGTATTTT
.	TRBV29-1	.	TRBJ2-5	CSVGGRARRETQYF	TGCAGCGTTGGAGGCAGGGCAAGGAGAGAGACCCAGTACTTC
TRBD1	TRBV30	.	TRBJ1-4	CAWGRGPGEKLFF	TGTGCCTGGGGGAGGGGGCCAGGTGAAAAACTGTTTTTT
TRBD2	TRBV5-1	few	TRBJ2-1	CASSPRTSPNEQFF	TGCGCCAGCAGCCCCCGGACTAGTCCCAATGAGCAGTTCTTC
.	TRBV25-1	.	TRBJ1-4	CASTPGWGEKLFF	TGTGCCAGCACACCAGGGTGGGGTGAAAAACTGTTTTTT
.	TRBV9	.	TRBJ2-7	CASSVNPASSYEQYF	TGTGCCAGCAGCGTAAATCCTGCAAGCTCCTACGAGCAGTACTTC
.	TRBV29-1	.	TRBJ1-1	CSVGGAKVNTEAFF	TGCAGCGTTGGAGGGGCGAAAGTGAACACTGAAGCTTTCTTT
.	TRBV7-2	.	TRBJ2-1	CASSPIGGSSYNEQFF	TGTGCCAGCAGCCCCATAGGGGGGAGCTCCTACAATGAGCAGTTCTTC
.	TRBV29-1	.	TRBJ2-2	CSVALQGFGELFF	TGCAGCGTTGCCTTGCAGGGGTTCGGGGAGCTGTTTTTT
.	TRBV18	.	TRBJ1-2	CASSPYQDENGYTF	TGTGCCAGCTCACCATACCAGGACGAAAATGGCTACACCTTC
.	TRBV29-1	.	TRBJ1-1	CSASSGYDTEAFF	TGCAGCGCCTCATCTGGGTATGATACTGAAGCTTTCTTT
.	TRBV6-1	once	TRBJ2-2	CATGQTGELFF	TGTGCCACCGGACAGACCGGGGAGCTGTTTTTT
TRBD2	TRBV29-1	few	TRBJ2-5	CSVQTSGVQETQYF	TGCAGCGTTCAGACTAGCGGGGTCCAAGAGACCCAGTACTTC
.	TRBV30	.	TRBJ2-7	CAWSPDSSTYEQYF	TGTGCCTGGAGTCCGGACAGCTCAACCTACGAGCAGTACTTC
.	TRBV11-2	.	TRBJ2-5	CASSFLGGSQYF	TGTGCCAGCAGCTTCTTGGGCGGCTCCCAGTACTTC
.	TRBV27	.	TRBJ1-4	CASKWDATNEKLFF	TGTGCCAGCAAATGGGATGCAACTAATGAAAAACTGTTTTTT
TRBD1	TRBV6-6	.	TRBJ1-4	CASLETGRDEKLFF	TGTGCCAGCCTAGAGACAGGGCGGGATGAAAAACTGTTTTTT
.	TRBV19	.	TRBJ1-6	CASSTTGTPNSPLHF	TGTGCCAGTAGTACCACCGGGACACCGAATTCACCCCTCCACTTT
TRBD1	TRBV4-3	.	TRBJ1-2	CASSQEGGRDYGYTF	TGCGCCAGCAGCCAAGAAGGGGGCCGCGACTATGGCTACACCTTC
.	TRBV29-1	.	TRBJ2-1	CSVVVWEPGEQFF	TGCAGCGTTGTGGTCTGGGAGCCAGGTGAGCAGTTCTTC
.	TRBV29-1	few	TRBJ1-1	CSVTVTEAFF	TGCAGCGTTACGGTCACTGAAGCTTTCTTT
.	TRBV7-2	few	TRBJ1-1	CASSLARVEAFF	TGTGCCAGCAGCTTAGCCAGGGTTGAAGCTTTCTTT
.	TRBV29-1	.	TRBJ2-7	CSVNLPIRGEQYF	TGCAGCGTTAATCTCCCAATAAGAGGGGAGCAGTACTTC
TRBD2	TRBV18	few	TRBJ2-1	CASSPRTSGGGSYNEQFF	TGTGCCAGCTCACCAAGGACTAGCGGGGGTGGCTCCTACAATGAGCAGTTCTTC
.	TRBV7-9	.	TRBJ2-5	CASSGGHRFQETQYF	TGTGCCAGCAGCGGAGGCCATCGGTTCCAAGAGACCCAGTACTTC
.	TRBV28	few	TRBJ2-3	CASSSRIMADTQYF	TGTGCCAGCAGTTCCAGGATTATGGCAGATACGCAGTATTTT
.	TRBV15	.	TRBJ1-1	CATSKGFEAFF	TGTGCCACCAGCAAAGGGTTTGAAGCTTTCTTT
TRBD1	TRBV29-1	.	TRBJ2-5	CSVWDRGETQYF	TGCAGCGTCTGGGACAGGGGAGAGACCCAGTACTTC
TRBD2	TRBV29-1	.	TRBJ2-2	CSVAGDIPSNTGELFF	TGCAGCGTAGCGGGGGACATACCCTCGAACACCGGGGAGCTGTTTTTT
.	TRBV14	.	TRBJ2-6	CASSQGGSGANVLTF	TGTGCCAGCAGCCAAGGGGGCTCTGGGGCCAACGTCCTGACTTTC
.	TRBV6-6	.	TRBJ1-2	CASSYWARGYTF	TGTGCCAGCAGTTACTGGGCACGCGGCTACACCTTC
.	TRBV9	.	TRBJ1-2	CASSAASGTDYGYTF	TGTGCCAGCAGCGCAGCGTCCGGGACGGACTATGGCTACACCTTC
TRBD1	TRBV29-1	.	TRBJ1-1	CSVRQGSTEAFF	TGCAGCGTGAGACAGGGAAGCACTGAAGCTTTCTTT
.	TRBV6-5	.	TRBJ2-5	CASRQGQETQYF	TGTGCCAGCAGACAGGGTCAAGAGACCCAGTACTTC
.	TRBV6-5	.	TRBJ2-2	CASYQTGNRELFF	TGTGCCAGCTATCAAACAGGCAACCGGGAGCTGTTTTTT
TRBD1	TRBV29-1	.	TRBJ1-4	CSGRQGSGEKLFF	TGCAGCGGACGACAGGGTTCGGGTGAAAAACTGTTTTTT
TRBD2	TRBV19	.	TRBJ2-5	CASSISGGGIGETQYF	TGTGCCAGTAGTATCTCTGGCGGGGGGATCGGAGAGACCCAGTACTTC
TRBD1	TRBV30	.	TRBJ2-2	CAWNPGGESLFF	TGTGCCTGGAACCCAGGGGGTGAATCCCTTTTTTTT
TRBD1	TRBV4-3	few	TRBJ2-4	CASSQGRDRDDIQYF	TGCGCCAGCAGCCAAGGCCGGGACAGGGACGACATTCAGTACTTC
TRBD1	TRBV7-6	.	TRBJ2-1	CASSVLRGRGRNEQFF	TGTGCCAGCAGCGTCCTCAGGGGGCGAGGGAGGAATGAGCAGTTCTTC
.	TRBV23-1	.	TRBJ2-7	CASSQGTLRVYEQYF	TGCGCCAGCAGTCAAGGGACATTGAGGGTTTACGAGCAGTACTTC
TRBD1	TRBV7-6	.	TRBJ2-7	CASSLSRDSLHEQYF	TGTGCCAGCAGCTTGTCCCGGGACAGTCTCCACGAGCAGTACTTC
TRBD2	TRBV4-3	.	TRBJ2-5	CASSQGWTSGGETQYF	TGCGCCAGCAGCCAAGGTTGGACTAGCGGGGGAGAGACCCAGTACTTC
.	TRBV7-2	.	TRBJ1-1	CASSPLVVGAEAFF	TGTGCCAGCAGCCCCCTCGTGGTCGGGGCTGAAGCTTTCTTT
TRBD2	TRBV18	few	TRBJ2-1	CASSPGAGGFSSISYNEQFF	TGTGCCAGCTCACCCGGAGCGGGGGGCTTCTCATCTATCTCCTACAATGAGCAGTTCTTC
.	TRBV29-1	.	TRBJ2-5	CSVDARMGSSETQYF	TGCAGCGTTGATGCAAGGATGGGGTCTTCGGAGACCCAGTACTTC
.	TRBV2	.	TRBJ1-5	CASKNRGNQPQHF	TGTGCCAGCAAAAACAGGGGCAATCAGCCCCAGCATTTT
TRBD1	TRBV4-1	.	TRBJ2-2	CASSQMDREAGELFF	TGCGCCAGCAGCCAAATGGACAGGGAAGCCGGGGAGCTGTTTTTT
.	TRBV5-6	.	TRBJ2-7	CASSLVTGRVYEQYF	TGTGCCAGCAGCTTAGTCACTGGGCGAGTCTACGAGCAGTACTTC
.	TRBV7-2	.	TRBJ1-1	CASSLGAARGNTEAFF	TGTGCCAGCAGCTTAGGGGCCGCCCGGGGGAACACTGAAGCTTTCTTT
.	TRBV9	.	TRBJ1-1	CASSVVQELKAFF	TGTGCCAGCAGCGTAGTACAGGAGCTAAAAGCTTTCTTT
.	TRBV2	.	TRBJ2-1	CASSGDLRSYNEQFF	TGTGCCAGCAGTGGTGACCTTCGTTCCTACAATGAGCAGTTCTTC